These T cell receptor beta chains were read from a single sample in a study of shared clonotypes between healthy human individuals. Assay: immunoSEQ multiplex PCR; the TCRdb copy retains only in-frame clones and omits some. Seen here are around 940,000 clones, roughly 72% observed once, and the top ten hold 1.5%. Source material: memory CD4+ T cells sorted from blood. The receptor set was obtained from a man aged 18 to 30 in good health. Each CDR3 is given with its conserved first and last residue. A D gene is named only where the DNA matches it firmly. Rows give clone size only sometimes, using once, few, many, or a class for an expanded clone.

D,J,V,size,CDR3,DNA
TRBD1,TRBJ2-3,TRBV19,many,CASNKGAKTDTQYF,TGTGCCAGTAATAAGGGGGCGAAGACAGATACGCAGTATTTT
TRBD2,TRBJ2-5,TRBV5-1,NA,CASSLGLAIETQYF,TGCGCCAGCAGCTTGGGACTAGCGATTGAGACCCAGTACTTC
NA,TRBJ1-6,TRBV5-8,few,CASGRQERNSPLHF,TGTGCCAGCGGACGACAGGAAAGAAATTCACCCCTCCACTTT
NA,TRBJ1-3,TRBV5-1,NA,CASSWGQRQLSGNTIYF,TGCGCCAGCAGCTGGGGGCAGCGCCAGCTCTCTGGAAACACCATATATTTT
NA,TRBJ1-3,TRBV6-1,NA,CASSVGDSGNTIYF,TGTGCCAGCAGTGTTGGGGACTCTGGAAACACCATATATTTT
NA,TRBJ1-2,TRBV5-1,NA,CASSLSGTYGYTF,TGCGCCAGCAGCTTGTCAGGGACCTATGGCTACACCTTC
TRBD1,TRBJ1-5,TRBV29-1,NA,CSVAPGQGAQPQHF,TGCAGCGTGGCGCCGGGACAGGGAGCCCAGCCCCAGCATTTT
TRBD1,TRBJ2-5,TRBV18,NA,CATKPSGQGTETQYF,TGTGCCACCAAACCCTCCGGACAGGGGACAGAGACCCAGTACTTC
NA,TRBJ1-6,TRBV4-3,NA,CASSQGGLSYNSPLHF,TGCGCCAGCAGCCAGGGAGGTCTATCCTATAATTCACCCCTCCACTTT
TRBD1,TRBJ1-4,TRBV6-5,NA,CASSYSMGQNEKLFF,TGTGCCAGCAGTTACTCGATGGGACAGAATGAAAAACTGTTTTTT
NA,TRBJ2-1,TRBV30,NA,CAWKEGSSYNEQFF,TGTGCCTGGAAGGAGGGCAGCTCCTACAATGAGCAGTTCTTC
NA,TRBJ2-6,TRBV2,NA,CASSEMGTGANVLTF,TGTGCCAGCAGTGAAATGGGAACCGGGGCCAACGTCCTGACTTTC
NA,TRBJ1-2,TRBV7-2,NA,CASSPTEAVYGYTF,TGTGCCAGCAGCCCGACAGAAGCTGTTTATGGCTACACCTTC
NA,TRBJ1-1,TRBV25-1,NA,CASSRSGTEAFF,TGTGCCAGCAGTCGGAGTGGGACTGAAGCTTTCTTT
TRBD1,TRBJ2-7,TRBV19,NA,CASSQQGASGEQYF,TGTGCCAGTAGTCAACAGGGGGCATCGGGGGAGCAGTACTTC
TRBD1,TRBJ1-4,TRBV5-1,NA,CASSEGTGNEKLFF,TGCGCCAGCAGCGAGGGGACAGGGAATGAAAAACTGTTTTTT
TRBD2,TRBJ2-5,TRBV29-1,few,CSLKLAGRETQYF,TGCAGCCTTAAACTAGCGGGGAGGGAGACCCAGTACTTC
NA,TRBJ2-5,TRBV7-9,NA,CASSLAQVAGETQYF,TGTGCCAGCAGCTTAGCCCAGGTAGCAGGGGAGACCCAGTACTTC
NA,TRBJ1-2,TRBV6-5,NA,CASYPSGRAGYGYTF,TGTGCCAGTTACCCAAGCGGTCGTGCGGGTTATGGCTACACCTTC
TRBD1,TRBJ1-1,TRBV5-3,NA,CARSLGRPGGYTEAFF,TGTGCCAGAAGCTTGGGGCGGCCAGGGGGCTACACTGAAGCTTTCTTT
TRBD2,TRBJ2-5,TRBV18,many,CASSRASGSRETQYF,TGTGCCAGCTCCAGGGCTAGCGGGAGTCGGGAGACCCAGTACTTC
TRBD1,TRBJ2-7,TRBV18,NA,CASSPGQVYEQYF,TGTGCCAGCTCACCGGGACAGGTCTACGAGCAGTACTTC
NA,TRBJ2-7,TRBV5-1,NA,CASRSSATWEQYF,TGCGCCAGCCGAAGTTCCGCCACTTGGGAGCAGTACTTC
NA,TRBJ1-1,TRBV2,few,CASTRLGQVNTEAFF,TGTGCCAGCACTAGGCTAGGTCAGGTCAACACTGAAGCTTTCTTT
TRBD1,TRBJ1-6,TRBV7-2,NA,CASSPGQGSSYNSPLHF,TGTGCCAGCAGCCCAGGACAGGGTAGCTCCTATAATTCACCCCTCCACTTT
NA,TRBJ2-5,TRBV6-5,NA,CASSYSWGPRLETQYF,TGTGCCAGCAGTTACTCCTGGGGGCCCCGGCTTGAGACCCAGTACTTC
TRBD1,TRBJ1-1,TRBV6-1,NA,CASSERGLGTEAFF,TGTGCCAGCAGTGAAAGGGGGCTTGGCACTGAAGCTTTCTTT
TRBD1,TRBJ1-1,TRBV27,NA,CASNPAGGTEAFF,TGTGCCAGCAACCCTGCAGGGGGCACTGAAGCTTTCTTT
NA,TRBJ1-4,TRBV6-1,NA,CASRRGEGEKLFF,TGTGCCAGCAGAAGGGGAGAGGGGGAAAAACTGTTTTTT
NA,TRBJ2-7,TRBV18,NA,CASSPAGYEQYF,TGTGCCAGCTCACCAGCGGGTTACGAGCAGTACTTC
NA,TRBJ2-7,TRBV7-2,NA,CASSPTLGGHYEQYF,TGTGCCAGCAGCCCCACCCTAGGGGGGCACTACGAGCAGTACTTC
NA,TRBJ2-1,TRBV7-7,NA,CASSLVSDNEQFF,TGTGCTAGCAGCTTAGTATCAGACAATGAGCAGTTCTTC
TRBD1,TRBJ1-6,TRBV5-1,NA,CASSTISGGNSPLHF,TGCGCCAGCAGTACAATTTCAGGGGGTAATTCACCCCTCCACTTT
NA,TRBJ1-6,TRBV6-1,few,CASSLSGDNSPLHF,TGTGCCAGCAGTTTATCAGGGGATAATTCACCCCTCCACTTT
NA,TRBJ2-7,TRBV28,NA,CASSLWVSSYEQYF,TGTGCCAGCAGTTTGTGGGTGAGCTCCTACGAGCAGTACTTC
NA,TRBJ1-2,TRBV2,NA,CASSEATNGGVLGYTF,TGTGCCAGCAGTGAAGCCACAAATGGGGGGGTTCTTGGCTACACCTTC
TRBD2,TRBJ2-5,TRBV2,NA,CASNPPRTSGKETQYF,TGTGCCAGCAATCCTCCCCGGACTAGCGGGAAGGAGACCCAGTACTTC
NA,TRBJ1-4,TRBV6-6,NA,CASRGAHEKLFF,TGTGCCAGCAGAGGGGCCCATGAAAAACTGTTTTTT
TRBD1,TRBJ2-7,TRBV6-5,once,CASSYSHRGTYEQYF,TGTGCCAGCAGTTACTCGCACAGGGGAACCTACGAGCAGTACTTC
NA,TRBJ2-4,TRBV9,NA,CASSAPWTEIAKNIQYF,TGTGCCAGCAGCGCCCCTTGGACAGAAATAGCCAAAAACATTCAGTACTTC
NA,TRBJ2-4,TRBV6-6,NA,CACQGRPQNIQYF,TGTGCTTGCCAGGGTAGACCCCAAAACATTCAGTACTTC
NA,TRBJ1-1,TRBV28,NA,CASSQQGSGNTEAFF,TGTGCCAGCAGTCAACAGGGATCGGGGAACACTGAAGCTTTCTTT
NA,TRBJ1-6,TRBV28,NA,CASSLEHYNSPLHF,TGTGCCAGCAGTTTAGAACACTATAATTCACCCCTCCACTTT
NA,TRBJ2-3,TRBV4-1,NA,CASSQNGVGQSTDTQYF,TGCGCCAGCAGCCAAAACGGAGTCGGACAATCCACAGATACGCAGTATTTT
NA,TRBJ1-2,TRBV28,NA,CASSPRTLTGYTF,TGTGCCAGCAGTCCAAGGACACTTACTGGCTACACCTTC
TRBD2,TRBJ2-1,TRBV7-6,few,CASSPSGEYNEQFF,TGTGCCAGCAGCCCTAGCGGGGAATACAATGAGCAGTTCTTC
NA,TRBJ1-2,TRBV2,NA,CATSISRGNGYTF,TGTGCCACCTCGATTAGTCGGGGAAATGGCTACACCTTC
NA,TRBJ2-3,TRBV6-6,NA,CATRDQPSPTDTQYF,TGTGCCACGCGAGACCAGCCAAGCCCCACAGATACGCAGTATTTT
TRBD2,TRBJ2-1,TRBV6-4,once,CASSDFGAGGGEQFF,TGTGCCAGCAGTGACTTCGGTGCTGGCGGGGGTGAGCAGTTCTTC
NA,TRBJ2-3,TRBV5-4,NA,CASSFRTNPSTDTQYF,TGTGCCAGCAGCTTTCGGACTAACCCTAGCACAGATACGCAGTATTTT
NA,TRBJ2-5,TRBV7-8,NA,CASSLRYQETQYF,TGTGCCAGCAGCTTAAGGTACCAAGAGACCCAGTACTTC
TRBD1,TRBJ1-3,TRBV4-3,many,CASSQTPGQGVRNTIYF,TGCGCCAGCAGCCAAACACCGGGACAGGGGGTCAGAAACACCATATATTTT
NA,TRBJ2-3,TRBV18,once,CASSPPGTIVDTQYF,TGTGCCAGCTCACCACCGGGGACCATAGTAGATACGCAGTATTTT
TRBD1,TRBJ2-5,TRBV29-1,NA,CSVVGGTGDRTQYF,TGCAGCGTTGTTGGCGGGACAGGGGATCGGACCCAGTACTTC
NA,TRBJ2-2,TRBV5-1,NA,CASSAVTPNTGELFF,TGCGCCAGCAGCGCGGTAACCCCGAACACCGGGGAGCTGTTTTTT
NA,TRBJ1-5,TRBV7-8,many,CASSLVGLNQPQHF,TGTGCCAGCAGCTTAGTCGGCCTCAATCAGCCCCAGCATTTT
NA,TRBJ2-1,TRBV7-2,NA,CASSFGPSYNEQFF,TGTGCCAGCAGCTTTGGGCCTAGCTACAATGAGCAGTTCTTC
NA,TRBJ2-7,TRBV6-1,many,CASSDLDRGASYEQYF,TGTGCCAGCAGTGACCTCGACAGAGGGGCCTCCTACGAGCAGTACTTC
TRBD1,TRBJ1-1,TRBV28,NA,CASSAGGTEAFF,TGTGCCAGCAGCGCAGGGGGGACTGAAGCTTTCTTT
NA,TRBJ1-5,TRBV6-1,NA,CASSHSENQPQHF,TGTGCCAGCAGTCACAGCGAAAATCAGCCCCAGCATTTT